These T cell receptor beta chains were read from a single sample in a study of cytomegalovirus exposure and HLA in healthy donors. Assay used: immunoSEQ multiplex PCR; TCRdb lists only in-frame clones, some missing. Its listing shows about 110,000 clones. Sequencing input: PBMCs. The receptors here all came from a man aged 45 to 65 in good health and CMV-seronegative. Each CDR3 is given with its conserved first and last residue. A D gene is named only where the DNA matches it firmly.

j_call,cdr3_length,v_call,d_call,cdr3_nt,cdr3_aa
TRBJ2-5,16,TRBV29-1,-,TGCAGCGTTGAAGATCGTGGAGGGATCAATCAAGAGACCCAGTACTTC,CSVEDRGGINQETQYF
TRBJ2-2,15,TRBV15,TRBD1,TGTGCCACCAGACAGGGGAGAAGTCTGACCGGGGAGCTGTTTTTT,CATRQGRSLTGELFF
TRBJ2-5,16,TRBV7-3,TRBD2,TGTGCCAGCAGCTTGGGACTAGCGGGATCGGAAGAGACCCAGTACTTC,CASSLGLAGSEETQYF
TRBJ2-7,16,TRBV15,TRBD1,TGTGCCACCAGCGATCTAATCAGAACAGGGGGCAACGAGCAGTACTTC,CATSDLIRTGGNEQYF
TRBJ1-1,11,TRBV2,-,TGTGCCAGCAGTTGGACAGTTGAAGCTTTCTTT,CASSWTVEAFF
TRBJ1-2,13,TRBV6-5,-,TGTGCCAGCACCCAAGCCCGCCTAGGCGGCTACACCTTC,CASTQARLGGYTF
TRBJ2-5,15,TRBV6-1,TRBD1,TGTGCCAGCAGTGAACCCCTGACAGGGCGAGAGACCCAGTACTTC,CASSEPLTGRETQYF
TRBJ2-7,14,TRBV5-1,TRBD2,TGCGCCAGCAGCCTGATAGCGGGAGAATACGAGCAGTACTTC,CASSLIAGEYEQYF
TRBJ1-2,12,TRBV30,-,TGTGCCTGGAGTTCGAAAGGGGTAGGCTACACCTTC,CAWSSKGVGYTF
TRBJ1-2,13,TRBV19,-,TGTGCCAGTAGCTCGGACAAAGACTATGGCTACACCTTC,CASSSDKDYGYTF
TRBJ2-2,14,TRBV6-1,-,TGTGCCAGCATGTCGAGCAAGAACACCGGGGAGCTGTTTTTT,CASMSSKNTGELFF
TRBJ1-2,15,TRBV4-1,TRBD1,TGCGCCAGCAGCCACCGGACAGGGGGCATCTATGGCTACACCTTC,CASSHRTGGIYGYTF
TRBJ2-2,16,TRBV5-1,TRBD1,TGCGCCAGCAGCTTGCAGGGGCAGGGGGCCACCGGGGAGCTGTTTTTT,CASSLQGQGATGELFF
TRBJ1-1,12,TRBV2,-,TGTGCCAGCATAGGAGTGAACACTGAAGCTTTCTTT,CASIGVNTEAFF
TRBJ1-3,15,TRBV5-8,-,TGTGCCAGCAGCTTGGGTGCCTCAGTTGGAAACACCATATATTTT,CASSLGASVGNTIYF
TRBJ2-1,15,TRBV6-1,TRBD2,TGTGCCAGCAGGCGACTAGCGGGAGGGCCTAAAGAGCAGTTCTTC,CASRRLAGGPKEQFF
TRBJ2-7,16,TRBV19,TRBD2,TGTGCCAGTAGTATACTTAGCGGGATAGGATCCTACGAGCAGTACTTC,CASSILSGIGSYEQYF
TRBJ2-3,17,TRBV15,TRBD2,TGTGCCACCAGCAGAGAACCGGGACTAGCGATAGGGGGAACGCAGTATTTT,CATSREPGLAIGGTQYF
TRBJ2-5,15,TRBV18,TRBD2,TGTGCCAGCTCACCACCAGAAAGCGGGAGACGAGAGCAGTACTTC,CASSPPESGRREQYF
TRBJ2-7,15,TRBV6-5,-,TGTGCCAGCAGTTACTCAGGGGGGGCGGACTACGAGCAGTACTTC,CASSYSGGADYEQYF
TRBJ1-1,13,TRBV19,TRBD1,TGTGCCAGTACCACACAGGGGATCACTGAAGCTTTCTTT,CASTTQGITEAFF
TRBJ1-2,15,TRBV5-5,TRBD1,TGTGCCAGCAGCTTGATGGACAGGGGTCCCTATGGCTACACCTTC,CASSLMDRGPYGYTF
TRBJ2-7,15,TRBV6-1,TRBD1,TGTGCCAGCAGGGACAGGGGCCCCGGCTCCTACGAGCAGTACTTC,CASRDRGPGSYEQYF
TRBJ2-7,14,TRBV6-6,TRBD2,TGTGCCAGCAGAAGAACACTAGCGAACTACGAGCAGTACTTC,CASRRTLANYEQYF
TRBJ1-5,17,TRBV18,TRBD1,TGTGCCAGCTCATCGACAGGGGGGATTCATAGCAATCAGCCCCAGCATTTT,CASSSTGGIHSNQPQHF
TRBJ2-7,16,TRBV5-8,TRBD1,TGTGCCAGCAGCTTGTATCCGGGACAGAACTCCTACGAGCAGTACTTC,CASSLYPGQNSYEQYF
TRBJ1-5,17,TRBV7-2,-,TGTGCCAGCAGCTTAGTCGGTTCTGGGGCGTACAATCAGCCCCAGCATTTT,CASSLVGSGAYNQPQHF
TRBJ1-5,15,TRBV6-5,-,TGTGCCAGCAGCCCAGCGGGGGGATTAAATCAGCCCCAGCATTTT,CASSPAGGLNQPQHF
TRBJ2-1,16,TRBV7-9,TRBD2,TGTGCCAGCAGCTGGGGGACTAGCGCTTGGGCCAATGAGCAGTTCTTC,CASSWGTSAWANEQFF
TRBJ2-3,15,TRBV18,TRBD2,TGTGCCAGCTCACCGGGAGGTAGCGGGGGAGATACGCAGTATTTT,CASSPGGSGGDTQYF